The source of this TCR beta chain is a study of chemoradiotherapy in HPV16-positive cancers. Study-wide results and limits: Better recurrence-free survival went with HPV-responsive T-cell expansion in HPV16-positive patients.

Clones were read by immunoSEQ multiplex PCR, and TCRdb kept only the in-frame ones, dropping some. The sample lists 40,000 to 60,000 clones; more than 75% were seen once. As regards this clone: What it binds is unknown.

Germline CDR1 and CDR2: LNHDA and SQIVND (reference sequence). V lost 5 bases and J lost 1; bases outside the gene matches: 10. This CDR3 has 16 residues. Sequenced here: blood, sampled from a patient who underwent chemoradiotherapy. This receptor was taken from a human donor with HPV-associated anogenital cancer. This chain links TRBV19 with TRBJ1-1, with TRBD1 identical over 7 bases. CDR3 residues: CASSRQGPRPNTEAFF. The CDR3 region has the DNA TGTGCCAGTAGTCGACAGGGACCCCGACCGAACACTGAAGCTTTCTTT.